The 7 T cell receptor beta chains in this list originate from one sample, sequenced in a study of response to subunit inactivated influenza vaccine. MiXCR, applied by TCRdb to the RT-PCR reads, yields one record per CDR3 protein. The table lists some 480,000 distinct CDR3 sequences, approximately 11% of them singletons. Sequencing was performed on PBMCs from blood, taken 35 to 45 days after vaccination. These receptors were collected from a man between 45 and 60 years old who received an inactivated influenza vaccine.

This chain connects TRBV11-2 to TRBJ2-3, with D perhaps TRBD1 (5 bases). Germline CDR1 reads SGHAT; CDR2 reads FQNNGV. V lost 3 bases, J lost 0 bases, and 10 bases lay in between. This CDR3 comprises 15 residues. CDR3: CASSFQGTSTDTQYF. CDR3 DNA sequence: TGTGCCAGCAGCTTTCAGGGTACTAGCACAGATACGCAGTATTTT.

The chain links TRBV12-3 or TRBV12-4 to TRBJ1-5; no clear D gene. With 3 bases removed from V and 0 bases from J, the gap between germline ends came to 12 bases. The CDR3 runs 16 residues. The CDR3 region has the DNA TGTGCCAGCAGTTTTGGATCCCCTCTTAGCAATCAGCCCCAGCATTTT. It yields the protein CASSFGSPLSNQPQHF.

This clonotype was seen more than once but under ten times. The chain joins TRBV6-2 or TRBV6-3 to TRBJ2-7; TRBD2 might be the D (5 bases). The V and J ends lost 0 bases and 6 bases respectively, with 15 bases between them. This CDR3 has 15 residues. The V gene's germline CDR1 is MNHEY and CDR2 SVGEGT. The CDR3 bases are TGTGCCAGCAGTTACTCTCCGGTCCGGCGGGTCGAGCAGTACTTC. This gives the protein CASSYSPVRRVEQYF.

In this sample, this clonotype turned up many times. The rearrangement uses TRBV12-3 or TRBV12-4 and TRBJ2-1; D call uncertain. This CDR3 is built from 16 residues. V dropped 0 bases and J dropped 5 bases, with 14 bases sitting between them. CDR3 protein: CASSLAGNPRDNEQFF. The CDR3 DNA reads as TGTGCCAGCAGTTTAGCGGGGAACCCTCGAGACAATGAGCAGTTCTTC.

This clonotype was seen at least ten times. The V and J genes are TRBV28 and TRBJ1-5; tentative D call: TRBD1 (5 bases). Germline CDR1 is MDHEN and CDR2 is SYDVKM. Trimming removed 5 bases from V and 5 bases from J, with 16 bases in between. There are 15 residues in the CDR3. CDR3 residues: CASSMIGEGYQPQHF. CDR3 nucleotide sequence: TGTGCCAGCAGTATGATAGGGGAGGGGTATCAGCCCCAGCATTTT. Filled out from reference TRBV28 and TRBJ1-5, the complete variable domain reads DVKVTQSSRYLVKRTGEKVFLECVQDMDHENMFWYRQDPGLGLRLIYFSYDVKMKEKGDIPEGYSVSREKKERFSLILESASTNQTSMYLCASSMIGEGYQPQHFGDGTRLSIL.

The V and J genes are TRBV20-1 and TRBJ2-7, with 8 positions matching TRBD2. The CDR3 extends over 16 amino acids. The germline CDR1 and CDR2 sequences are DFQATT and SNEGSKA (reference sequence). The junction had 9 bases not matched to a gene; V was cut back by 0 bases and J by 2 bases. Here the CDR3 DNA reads TGCAGTGCTAGAGATCCCGGACTAGCACTACCCTACGAGCAGTACTTC. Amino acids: CSARDPGLALPYEQYF.

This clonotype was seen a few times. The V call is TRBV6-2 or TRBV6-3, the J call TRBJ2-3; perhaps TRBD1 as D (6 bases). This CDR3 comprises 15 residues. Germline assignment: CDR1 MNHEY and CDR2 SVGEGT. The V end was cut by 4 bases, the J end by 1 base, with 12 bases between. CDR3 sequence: CASSSPWTGTDTQYF. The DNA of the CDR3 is TGTGCCAGCAGTTCCCCGTGGACAGGCACAGATACGCAGTATTTT.